This T cell receptor (beta chain) was documented in a study of T-cell memory formation after mild COVID-19. At the level of the study: TCR clusters were largely donor specific.

TCRdb re-derived calls from the 5' RACE reads in MiXCR, one entry per CDR3 protein. The table lists just over 400,000 distinct CDR3 sequences, 23% of them singletons. Germline V lookup: CDR1 SGDLS, CDR2 YYNGEE. Trimming took off 0 bases at V and 1 base at J, with 7 bases between the two ends. CDR3 length equals 15 residues. Turning to this clonotype: No antigen is known for it.

Study observations and caveats: Mainly CM and EM harbored the contracting CD4+ clones; mainly EMRA harbored the CD8+ ones. The second-wave clones peaking on day 37 were not confirmed as SARS-CoV-2-specific. Some SARS-CoV-2-responding clones were already detected in memory before infection.

This rearrangement joins TRBV9 to TRBJ2-2; no clear D gene. This TCR came from an adult woman who had mild COVID-19 (a few samples of this study predate the infection). Cell type and time point are not known. The sequenced sample was PBMCs or a T cell subset sorted from them (not recorded which). The chain's CDR3 is CASSVAVGNTGELFF. The CDR3 DNA is TGTGCCAGCAGCGTAGCAGTCGGGAACACCGGGGAGCTGTTTTTT.